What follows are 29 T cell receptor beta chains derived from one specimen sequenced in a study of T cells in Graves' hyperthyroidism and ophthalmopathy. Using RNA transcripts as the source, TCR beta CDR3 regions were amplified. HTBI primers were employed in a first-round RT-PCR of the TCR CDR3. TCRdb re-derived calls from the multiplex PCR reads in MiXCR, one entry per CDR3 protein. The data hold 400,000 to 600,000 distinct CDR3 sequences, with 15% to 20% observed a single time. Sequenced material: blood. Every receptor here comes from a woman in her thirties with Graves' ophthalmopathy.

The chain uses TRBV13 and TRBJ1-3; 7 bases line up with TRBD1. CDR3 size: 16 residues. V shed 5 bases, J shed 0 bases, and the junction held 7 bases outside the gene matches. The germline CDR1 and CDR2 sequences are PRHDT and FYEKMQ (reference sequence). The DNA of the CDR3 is TGTGCCAGCAGCGAGGGACAGCCTCTCTCTGGAAACACCATATATTTT. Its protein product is CASSEGQPLSGNTIYF.

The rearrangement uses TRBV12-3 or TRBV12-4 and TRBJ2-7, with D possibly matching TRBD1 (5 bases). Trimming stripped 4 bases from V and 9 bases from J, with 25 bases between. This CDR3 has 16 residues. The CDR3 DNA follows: TGTGCCAGCAGTTCATTACGTCAATCAGGGTATAACGGGCAGTACTTC. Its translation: CASSSLRQSGYNGQYF.

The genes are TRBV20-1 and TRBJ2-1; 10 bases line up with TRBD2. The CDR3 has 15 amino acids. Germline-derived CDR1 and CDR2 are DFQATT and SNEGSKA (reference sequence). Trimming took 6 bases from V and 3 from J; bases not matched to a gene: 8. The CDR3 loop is CSARRTSGSYNEQFF. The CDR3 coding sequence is TGCAGTGCCCGGCGGACTAGCGGCAGCTACAATGAGCAGTTCTTC.

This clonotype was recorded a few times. The CDR3 loop is CASSSGGFDTQYF. The CDR3 nucleotides are TGCGCCAGCAGCTCCGGGGGCTTCGATACGCAGTATTTT. V usage is TRBV5-1 and J usage is TRBJ2-3; TRBD1 or TRBD2 may be the D gene (6 bases each). This CDR3 has 13 amino acids. CDR1 and CDR2 from the germline V gene are SGHRS and YFSETQ. V gave up 3 bases and J gave up 6 bases, with 11 bases separating them.

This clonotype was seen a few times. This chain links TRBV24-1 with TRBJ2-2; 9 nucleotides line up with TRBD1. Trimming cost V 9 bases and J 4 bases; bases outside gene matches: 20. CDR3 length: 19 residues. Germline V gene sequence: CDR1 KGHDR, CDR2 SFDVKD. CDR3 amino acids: CATGPRWGQGPFGTGELFF. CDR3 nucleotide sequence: TGTGCCACCGGACCCCGGTGGGGACAGGGTCCTTTTGGCACCGGGGAGCTGTTTTTT.

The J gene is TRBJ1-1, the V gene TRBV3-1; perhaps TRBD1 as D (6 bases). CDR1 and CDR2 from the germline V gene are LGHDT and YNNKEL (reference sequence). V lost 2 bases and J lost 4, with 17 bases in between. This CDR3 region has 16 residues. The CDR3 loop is CASSQLILGAGTEAFF. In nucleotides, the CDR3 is TGTGCCAGCAGCCAATTAATTCTGGGGGCTGGCACTGAAGCTTTCTTT. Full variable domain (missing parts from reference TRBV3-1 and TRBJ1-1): DTAVSQTPKYLVTQMGNDKSIKCEQNLGHDTMYWYKQDSKKFLKIMFSYNNKELIINETVPNRFSPKSPDKAHLNLHINSLELGDSAVYFCASSQLILGAGTEAFFGQGTRLTVV.

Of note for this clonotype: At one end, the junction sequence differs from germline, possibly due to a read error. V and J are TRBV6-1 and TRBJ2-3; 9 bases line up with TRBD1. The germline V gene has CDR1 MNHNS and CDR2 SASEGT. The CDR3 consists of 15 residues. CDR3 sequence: CATKDRDRDTETQYF. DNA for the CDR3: TGTGCCACCAAAGACCGGGACAGGGACACAGAAACGCAGTATTTT.

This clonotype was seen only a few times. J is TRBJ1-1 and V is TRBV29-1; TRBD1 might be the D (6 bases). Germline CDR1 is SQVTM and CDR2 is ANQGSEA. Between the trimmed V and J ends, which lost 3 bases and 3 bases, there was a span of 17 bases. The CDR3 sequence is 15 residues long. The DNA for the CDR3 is TGCAGCGTTGATGGGACAAGAACCTTGGACACTGAAGCTTTCTTT. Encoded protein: CSVDGTRTLDTEAFF. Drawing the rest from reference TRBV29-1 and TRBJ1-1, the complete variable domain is SAVISQKPSRDICQRGTSLTIQCQVDSQVTMMFWYRQQPGQSLTLIATANQGSEATYESGFVIDKFPISRPNLTFSTLTVSNMSPEDSSIYLCSVDGTRTLDTEAFFGQGTRLTVV.

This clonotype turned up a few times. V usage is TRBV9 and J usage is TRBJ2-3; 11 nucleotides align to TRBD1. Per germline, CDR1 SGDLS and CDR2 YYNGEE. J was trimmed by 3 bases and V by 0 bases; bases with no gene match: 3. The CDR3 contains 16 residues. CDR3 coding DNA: TGTGCCAGCAGCGTAGCCGGGACAGGGGGAACAGATACGCAGTATTTT. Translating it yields CASSVAGTGGTDTQYF.

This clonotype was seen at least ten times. The CDR3 DNA follows: TGTGCCAGCACACTAAGGACAGACCGCTACGAGCAGTACTTC. It is translated as CASTLRTDRYEQYF. The gene calls are TRBV28 and TRBJ2-7; a weak D match, TRBD1 (6 bases). Trimming took 7 bases from V and 3 from J, leaving 16 bases between them. Germline V gene data show CDR1 as MDHEN and CDR2 as SYDVKM. The CDR3 totals 14 residues. Full variable domain (missing parts from reference TRBV28 and TRBJ2-7): DVKVTQSSRYLVKRTGEKVFLECVQDMDHENMFWYRQDPGLGLRLIYFSYDVKMKEKGDIPEGYSVSREKKERFSLILESASTNQTSMYLCASTLRTDRYEQYFGPGTRLTVT.

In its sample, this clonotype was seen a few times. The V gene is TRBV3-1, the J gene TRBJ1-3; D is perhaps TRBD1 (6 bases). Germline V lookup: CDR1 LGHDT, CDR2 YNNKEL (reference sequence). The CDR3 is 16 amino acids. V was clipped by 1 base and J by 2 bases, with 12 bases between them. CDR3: CASSQGLGGTGNTIYF. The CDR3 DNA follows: TGTGCCAGCAGCCAAGGGCTAGGGGGAACTGGAAACACCATATATTTT.

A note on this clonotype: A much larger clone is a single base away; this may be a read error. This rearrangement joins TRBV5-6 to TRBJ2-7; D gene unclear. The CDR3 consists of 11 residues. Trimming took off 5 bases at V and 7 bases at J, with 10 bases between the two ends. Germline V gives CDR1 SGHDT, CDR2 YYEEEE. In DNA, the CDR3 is TGTGCCAGCAGACGATCAGTGGAGCAGTACTTC. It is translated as CASRRSVEQYF.

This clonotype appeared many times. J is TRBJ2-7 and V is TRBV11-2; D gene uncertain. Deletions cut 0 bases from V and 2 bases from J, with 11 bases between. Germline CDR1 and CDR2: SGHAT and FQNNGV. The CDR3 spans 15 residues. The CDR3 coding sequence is TGTGCCAGCAGCTTAGACTGGGATTCGACCTACGAGCAGTACTTC. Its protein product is CASSLDWDSTYEQYF.

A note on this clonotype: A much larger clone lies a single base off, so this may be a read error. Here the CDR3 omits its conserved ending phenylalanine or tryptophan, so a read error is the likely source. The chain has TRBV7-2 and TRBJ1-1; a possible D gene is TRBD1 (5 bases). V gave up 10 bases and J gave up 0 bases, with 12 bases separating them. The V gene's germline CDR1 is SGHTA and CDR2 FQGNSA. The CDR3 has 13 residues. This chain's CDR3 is CATQGLMNTEAFL. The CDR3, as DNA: TGTGCCACCCAGGGCCTCATGAACACTGAAGCTTTCCTT.

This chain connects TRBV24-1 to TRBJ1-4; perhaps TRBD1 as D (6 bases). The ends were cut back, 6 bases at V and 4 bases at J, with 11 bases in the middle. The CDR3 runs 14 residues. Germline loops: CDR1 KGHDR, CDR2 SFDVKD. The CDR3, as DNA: TGTGCCACCAGTCGTGGGGACAATAATGAAAAACTGTTTTTT. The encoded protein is CATSRGDNNEKLFF.

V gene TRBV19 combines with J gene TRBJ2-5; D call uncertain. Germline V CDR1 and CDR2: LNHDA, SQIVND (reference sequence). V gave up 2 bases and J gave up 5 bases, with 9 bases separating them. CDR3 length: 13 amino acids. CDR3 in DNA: TGTGCCAGTAGTATATCCGCAGTCGAGACCCAGTACTTC. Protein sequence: CASSISAVETQYF.

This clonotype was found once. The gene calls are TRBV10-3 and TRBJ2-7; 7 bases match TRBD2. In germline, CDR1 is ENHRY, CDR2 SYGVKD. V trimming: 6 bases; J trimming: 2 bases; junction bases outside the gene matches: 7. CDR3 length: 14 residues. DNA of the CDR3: TGTGCCATCAGAGAGGGAGGGGTGGCCTACGAGCAGTACTTC. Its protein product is CAIREGGVAYEQYF.

CDR3: CASSYSISGHTGELFF. The CDR3 nucleotides read TGTGCCAGCAGTTACTCAATTAGCGGGCACACCGGGGAGCTGTTTTTT. The chain uses TRBV6-5 and TRBJ2-2; 7 bases line up with TRBD2. V lost 0 bases, J lost 3 bases, and 4 bases stayed unmatched. The germline CDR1 and CDR2 sequences are MNHEY and SVGAGI. CDR3 length equals 16 residues.

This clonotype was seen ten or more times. CDR3 DNA sequence: TGCGCCAGCAGCTTCGGTGGGGCCTACGAGCAGTACTTC. Its protein is CASSFGGAYEQYF. The chain is built from TRBV5-1 and TRBJ2-7, with D unclear. This CDR3 has 13 residues. V was cut by 2 bases and J by 2 bases, with 8 bases left in between. CDR1 is SGHRS and CDR2 is YFSETQ in the germline V gene. The variable domain in full, with the rest retrieved from reference TRBV5-1 and TRBJ2-7, is KAGVTQTPRYLIKTRGQQVTLSCSPISGHRSVSWYQQTPGQGLQFLFEYFSETQRNKGNFPGRFSGRQFSNSRSEMNVSTLELGDSALYLCASSFGGAYEQYFGPGTRLTVT.

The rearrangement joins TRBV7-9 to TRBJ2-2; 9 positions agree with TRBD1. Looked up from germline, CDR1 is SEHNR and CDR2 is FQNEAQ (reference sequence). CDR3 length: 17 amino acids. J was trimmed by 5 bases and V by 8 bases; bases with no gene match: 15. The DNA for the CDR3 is TGTGCCAGCGGACCCCCGACCGGGACAGGGTTGACCGGGGAGCTGTTTTTT. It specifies CASGPPTGTGLTGELFF.

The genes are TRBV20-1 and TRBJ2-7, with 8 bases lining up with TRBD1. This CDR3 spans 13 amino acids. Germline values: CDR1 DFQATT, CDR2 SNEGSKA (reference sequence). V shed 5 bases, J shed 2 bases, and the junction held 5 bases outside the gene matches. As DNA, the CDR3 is TGCAGTGCTCAGACAGGGGATCCCTACGAGCAGTACTTC. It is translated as CSAQTGDPYEQYF.

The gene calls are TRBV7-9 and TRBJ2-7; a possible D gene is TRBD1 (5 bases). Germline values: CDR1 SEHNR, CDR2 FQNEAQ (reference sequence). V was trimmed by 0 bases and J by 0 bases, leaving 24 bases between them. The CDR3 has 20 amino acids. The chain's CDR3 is CASSLAEITGPFESSYEQYF. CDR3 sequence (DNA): TGTGCCAGCAGCTTAGCAGAGATCACAGGACCCTTCGAGAGCTCCTACGAGCAGTACTTC.

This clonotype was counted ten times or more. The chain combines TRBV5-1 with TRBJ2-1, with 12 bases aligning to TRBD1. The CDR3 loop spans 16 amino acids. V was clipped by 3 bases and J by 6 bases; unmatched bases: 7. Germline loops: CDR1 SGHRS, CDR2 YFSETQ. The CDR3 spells CASSSVGTGGFNEQFF. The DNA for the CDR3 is TGCGCCAGCAGCTCAGTCGGGACAGGGGGCTTCAATGAGCAGTTCTTC.

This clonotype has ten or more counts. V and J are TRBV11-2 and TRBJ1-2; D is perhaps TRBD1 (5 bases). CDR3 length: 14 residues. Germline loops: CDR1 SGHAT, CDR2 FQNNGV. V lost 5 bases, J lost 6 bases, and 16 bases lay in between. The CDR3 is CASSVTRGGNGYTF. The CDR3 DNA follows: TGTGCCAGCAGCGTAACACGGGGGGGAAATGGCTACACCTTC.

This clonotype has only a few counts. The CDR3 region is CASSQEDEQETQYF. DNA of the CDR3: TGCGCCAGCAGCCAAGAGGACGAACAAGAGACCCAGTACTTC. The V and J genes are TRBV4-3 and TRBJ2-5; D not resolved. Germline loops: CDR1 LGHNA, CDR2 YSLEER. V was shortened by 0 bases and J by 2 bases, with 7 bases between the two germline ends. The CDR3 sequence is 14 residues long.

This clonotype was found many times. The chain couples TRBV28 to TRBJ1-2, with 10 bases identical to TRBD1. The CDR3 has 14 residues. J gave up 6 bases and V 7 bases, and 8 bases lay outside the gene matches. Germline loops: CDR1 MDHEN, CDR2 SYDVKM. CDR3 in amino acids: CASTRQGAGDGYTF. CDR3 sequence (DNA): TGTGCCAGCACCCGACAGGGGGCCGGAGATGGCTACACCTTC.

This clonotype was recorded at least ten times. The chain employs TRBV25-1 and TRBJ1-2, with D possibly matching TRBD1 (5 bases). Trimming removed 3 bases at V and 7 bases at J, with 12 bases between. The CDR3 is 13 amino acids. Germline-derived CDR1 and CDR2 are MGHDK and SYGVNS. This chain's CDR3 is CASSDSTVGGYTF. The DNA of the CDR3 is TGTGCCAGCAGTGACTCGACAGTAGGTGGCTACACCTTC.

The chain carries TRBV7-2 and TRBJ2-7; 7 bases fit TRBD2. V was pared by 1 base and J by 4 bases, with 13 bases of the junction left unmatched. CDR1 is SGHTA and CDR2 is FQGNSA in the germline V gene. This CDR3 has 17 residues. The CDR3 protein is CASSLDVWGRVRYEQYF. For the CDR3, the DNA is TGTGCCAGCAGCTTAGATGTTTGGGGGAGGGTTCGGTACGAGCAGTACTTC.

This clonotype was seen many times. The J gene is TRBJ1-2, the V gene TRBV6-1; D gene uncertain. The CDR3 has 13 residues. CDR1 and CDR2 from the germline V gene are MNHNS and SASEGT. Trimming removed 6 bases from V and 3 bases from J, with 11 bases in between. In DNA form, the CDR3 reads TGTGCCAGCAGCTCCAAGTTCCACTATGGCTACACCTTC. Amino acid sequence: CASSSKFHYGYTF.